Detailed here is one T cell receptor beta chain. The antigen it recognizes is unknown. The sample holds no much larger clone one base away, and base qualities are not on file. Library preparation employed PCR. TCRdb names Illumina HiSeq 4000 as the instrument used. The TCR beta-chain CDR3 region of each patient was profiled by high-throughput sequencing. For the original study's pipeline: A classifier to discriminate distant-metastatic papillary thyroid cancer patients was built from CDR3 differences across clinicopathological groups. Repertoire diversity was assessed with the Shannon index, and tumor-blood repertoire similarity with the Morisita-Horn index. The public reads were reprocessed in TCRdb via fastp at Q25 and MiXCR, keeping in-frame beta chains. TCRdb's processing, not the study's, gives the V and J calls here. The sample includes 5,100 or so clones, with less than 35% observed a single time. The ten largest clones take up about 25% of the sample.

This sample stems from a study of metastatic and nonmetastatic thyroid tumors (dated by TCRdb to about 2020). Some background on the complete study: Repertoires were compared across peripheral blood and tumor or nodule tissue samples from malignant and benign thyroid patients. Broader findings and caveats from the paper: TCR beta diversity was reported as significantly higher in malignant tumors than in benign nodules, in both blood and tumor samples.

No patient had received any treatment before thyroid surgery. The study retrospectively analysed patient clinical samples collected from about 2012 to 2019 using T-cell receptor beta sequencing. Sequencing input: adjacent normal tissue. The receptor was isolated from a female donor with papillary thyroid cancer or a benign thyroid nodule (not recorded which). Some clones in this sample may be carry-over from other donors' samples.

The encoded CDR3 is CASSLNGAQHF. The bases read TGTGCCAGCAGTTTGAATGGGGCCCAGCATTTT. Recombination joined TRBV12-3 or TRBV12-4 with TRBJ1-5; the D gene cannot be resolved reliably. The CDR3, from cysteine to phenylalanine, totals 11 residues. Left in the record is the CDR3 DNA by itself, 33 bases read in frame from the first base. V drops 3 bases and J drops 11 bases, leaving 8 bases in between.